Listed here are 2 T cell receptor beta chains from one sample, sequenced in a study of blood T cell repertoires in COVID-19. Method: immunoSEQ multiplex PCR; TCRdb's copy keeps in-frame clones and lacks some. The table lists roughly 38,000 clones, roughly 88% of them singletons. The sample comprised peripheral blood. These receptors all come from a man in his 70s with acute or convalescent COVID-19.

This clone was counted a single time. V gene TRBV2 combines with J gene TRBJ1-2; D gene unclear. This CDR3 has 12 amino acids. Germline CDR1 SNHLY, CDR2 FYNNEI. Trimming took off 4 bases at V and 4 bases at J, with 7 bases between the two ends. CDR3: CASSVTSYGYTF. CDR3 bases: TGTGCCAGCAGTGTTACCAGCTATGGCTACACCTTC.

The chain uses TRBV5-1 and TRBJ1-1, with D unclear. This CDR3 is built from 12 residues. Trimming removed 0 bases from V and 8 bases from J, with 8 bases in between. CDR1 SGHRS and CDR2 YFSETQ come from the germline V gene. CDR3 sequence reads: CASSLEAPEAFF. CDR3 in DNA: TGCGCCAGCAGCTTGGAAGCGCCCGAAGCTTTCTTT.